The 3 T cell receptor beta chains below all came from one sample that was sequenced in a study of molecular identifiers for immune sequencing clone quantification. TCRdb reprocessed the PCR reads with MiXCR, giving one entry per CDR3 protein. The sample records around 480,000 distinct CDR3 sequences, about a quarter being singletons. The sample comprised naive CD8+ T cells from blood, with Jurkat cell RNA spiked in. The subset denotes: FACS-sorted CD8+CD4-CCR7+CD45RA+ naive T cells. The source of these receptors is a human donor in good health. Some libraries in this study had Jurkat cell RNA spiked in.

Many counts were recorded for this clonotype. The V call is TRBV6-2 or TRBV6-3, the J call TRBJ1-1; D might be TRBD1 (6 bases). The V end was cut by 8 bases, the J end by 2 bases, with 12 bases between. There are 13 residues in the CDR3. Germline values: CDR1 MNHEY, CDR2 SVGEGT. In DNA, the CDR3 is TGTGCCAGCCAAGGACAGTTAAACACTGAAGCTTTCTTT. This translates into CASQGQLNTEAFF.

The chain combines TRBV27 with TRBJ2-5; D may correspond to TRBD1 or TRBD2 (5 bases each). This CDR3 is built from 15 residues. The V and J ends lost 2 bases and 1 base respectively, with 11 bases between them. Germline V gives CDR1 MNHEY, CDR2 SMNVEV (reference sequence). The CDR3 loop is CASSLKGRTQETQYF. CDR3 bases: TGTGCCAGCAGTTTAAAGGGACGGACCCAAGAGACCCAGTACTTC.

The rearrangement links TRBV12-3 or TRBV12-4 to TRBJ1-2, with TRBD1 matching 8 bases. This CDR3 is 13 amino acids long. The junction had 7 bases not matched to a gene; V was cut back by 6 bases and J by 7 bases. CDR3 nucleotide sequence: TGTGCCAGCAGCCATGGACAGGGTATTGGCTACACCTTC. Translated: CASSHGQGIGYTF.